A single sample is the source of the 28 T cell receptor beta chains below, sequenced in a study of T cell responses to AZD1222 COVID-19 vaccine. Clones were sequenced by immunoSEQ multiplex PCR, and TCRdb holds only the in-frame ones, with some missing. The sample consists of more than 85,000 clones, around 89% of them appearing once. Sequencing was performed on peripheral blood, taken on day 0 of AZD1222 vaccination. The receptors were gathered from an adult in good health.

The chain carries TRBV28 and TRBJ2-7; the match to TRBD2 covers 7 bases. Germline values: CDR1 MDHEN, CDR2 SYDVKM. With 6 bases clipped from V and 8 bases from J, the junction kept 4 bases outside the gene matches. The CDR3 is 11 residues long. In nucleotides, the CDR3 is TGTGCCAGCAGGGGGGGGTACAAGCAGTACTTC. It encodes CASRGGYKQYF.

The V and J genes are TRBV29-1 and TRBJ1-5; TRBD1 matches at 7 bases. This CDR3 spans 13 amino acids. Trimming at V came to 3 bases and at J to 5 bases, leaving 4 bases not matched to a gene. Per the germline V gene, CDR1 is SQVTM and CDR2 is ANQGSEA. The CDR3 region is CSVETGRDQPQHF. CDR3 sequence (DNA): TGCAGCGTTGAGACAGGGAGAGATCAGCCCCAGCATTTT.

Turning to this clone: Other DNA sequences in this sample translate to the same CDR3. The rearrangement joins TRBV7-9 to TRBJ2-1; D is uncertain. The CDR3 is made up of 10 amino acids. The V and J ends lost 1 base and 10 bases respectively, with 2 bases between them. The germline V gene encodes CDR1 SEHNR and CDR2 FQNEAQ (reference sequence). CDR3 DNA sequence: TGTGCCAGCAGCTTAGGGGAGCAGTTCTTC. As protein: CASSLGEQFF. The variable domain in full, completed from reference TRBV7-9 and TRBJ2-1, reads DTGVSQNPRHKITKRGQNVTFRCDPISEHNRLYWYRQTLGQGPEFLTYFQNEAQLEKSRLLSDRFSAERPKGSFSTLEIQRTEQGDSAMYLCASSLGEQFFGPGTRLTVL.

The chain joins TRBV2 to TRBJ1-2; tentatively, D is TRBD1 (6 bases). Germline V gene lookup returns CDR1 SNHLY and CDR2 FYNNEI. The CDR3 runs to 15 residues. Trimming removed 7 bases at V and 4 bases at J, with 19 bases between. The CDR3: CASTEGGTNLYGYTF. CDR3 in DNA: TGTGCCAGCACCGAAGGGGGGACAAATCTCTATGGCTACACCTTC.

Here the CDR3 reads CATSIRTGEQYF. In nucleotides, the CDR3 is TGTGCCACCAGCATTCGGACGGGCGAGCAGTACTTC. V and J are TRBV15 and TRBJ2-7; D is undetermined. With 4 bases removed from V and 6 bases from J, the gap between germline ends came to 10 bases. The length of the CDR3 is 12 residues. Germline CDR1 LNHNV, CDR2 YYDKDF (reference sequence). Variable domain in full (rest from reference TRBV15 and TRBJ2-7): DAMVIQNPRYQVTQFGKPVTLSCSQTLNHNVMYWYQQKSSQAPKLLFHYYDKDFNNEADTPDNFQSRRPNTSFCFLDIRSPGLGDTAMYLCATSIRTGEQYFGPGTRLTVT.

The V and J genes are TRBV5-1 and TRBJ2-1; D is unresolved. There are 15 residues in the CDR3. Germline CDR1 reads SGHRS; CDR2 reads YFSETQ. V lost 2 bases and J 0 bases, leaving 9 bases between the germline ends. The CDR3 coding sequence is TGCGCCAGCAGCTTAGACCCCACCTCCTACAATGAGCAGTTCTTC. It yields the protein CASSLDPTSYNEQFF. Full variable domain (remainder filled in from reference TRBV5-1 and TRBJ2-1): KAGVTQTPRYLIKTRGQQVTLSCSPISGHRSVSWYQQTPGQGLQFLFEYFSETQRNKGNFPGRFSGRQFSNSRSEMNVSTLELGDSALYLCASSLDPTSYNEQFFGPGTRLTVL.

The rearrangement joins TRBV13 to TRBJ2-7, with D perhaps TRBD2 (6 bases). The CDR3 runs 14 residues. Trimming removed 1 base from V and 6 bases from J, with 13 bases in between. In germline, CDR1 is PRHDT, CDR2 FYEKMQ (reference sequence). The CDR3 DNA sequence: TGTGCCAGCAGCTTAGAACTCCCCGGGAGCGAGCAGTACTTC. This codes for CASSLELPGSEQYF.

The V and J genes are TRBV9 and TRBJ2-2, with 15 bases fitting TRBD2. Germline V gene data show CDR1 as SGDLS and CDR2 as YYNGEE. CDR3 length: 15 amino acids. V gave up 4 bases and J gave up 15 bases; unmatched junction bases: 10. CDR3 coding DNA: TGTGCCAGCAGCCCGGGACTAGCGGGAGGCCTAATGTTGTTTTTT. As protein: CASSPGLAGGLMLFF.

This clone was seen a single time. The chain is built from TRBV27 and TRBJ2-5; D gene uncertain. CDR3 length equals 13 residues. Deletions cut 4 bases from V and 1 base from J, with 7 bases between. Germline CDR1 is MNHEY and CDR2 is SMNVEV (reference sequence). The CDR3 DNA sequence: TGTGCCAGCAGTTGGGCAGGCCAAGAGACCCAGTACTTC. Translated: CASSWAGQETQYF.

The J gene is TRBJ2-6, the V gene TRBV19; the match to TRBD2 covers 8 bases. Germline V gives CDR1 LNHDA, CDR2 SQIVND (reference sequence). The CDR3 is made up of 17 amino acids. V lost 3 bases to trimming and J lost 0 bases; unmatched junction nucleotides: 4. CDR3 in DNA: TGTGCCAGTAGTATCGACGGGAGGGCCTCTGGGGCCAACGTCCTGACTTTC. Amino acid sequence: CASSIDGRASGANVLTF.

The V gene is TRBV7-6, the J gene TRBJ2-5; TRBD2 matches at 8 bases. CDR1 is SGHVS, CDR2 FNYEAQ, per germline. The CDR3 is made up of 15 amino acids. J gave up 4 bases and V 1 base, and 5 bases lay outside the gene matches. In nucleotides, the CDR3 is TGTGCCAGCAGCTTAGATAACGGGAGGGCAGAGACCCAGTACTTC. Translating gives CASSLDNGRAETQYF.

V is TRBV2 and J is TRBJ2-5; TRBD2 matches at 7 bases. Germline assignment: CDR1 SNHLY and CDR2 FYNNEI. V lost 8 bases to trimming and J lost 2 bases; unmatched junction nucleotides: 8. The CDR3 spans 14 residues. As DNA, the CDR3 is TGTGCCAGCTCGTCGGGAGGTAATCAAGAGACCCAGTACTTC. Amino acids: CASSSGGNQETQYF.

This clone appeared a single time. The chain carries TRBV5-8 and TRBJ1-2; D gene ambiguous. Germline CDR1 SGHTS, CDR2 YDEGEE. Trimming took off 9 bases at V and 4 bases at J, with 4 bases between the two ends. CDR3 length equals 9 residues. CDR3 nucleotides: TGTGCCAACCGCTATGGCTACACCTTC. This sequence encodes CANRYGYTF.

The chain has TRBV6-6 and TRBJ1-4; D is possibly TRBD1 (6 bases). This CDR3 comprises 16 residues. Trimming pared 5 bases from V and 2 bases from J, leaving 15 bases between. Germline V gene data show CDR1 as MNHNY and CDR2 as SVGAGI (reference sequence). The CDR3 loop reads CASSRGRDTTNEKLFF. Written as DNA, the CDR3 is TGTGCCAGCAGTCGAGGGCGGGACACCACTAATGAAAAACTGTTTTTT.

This clone was picked up a small number of times. The sample carries other DNA sequences with the same CDR3. The V and J genes are TRBV19 and TRBJ2-5; maybe TRBD1 (8 bases). The ends were cut back, 6 bases at V and 4 bases at J, with 15 bases in the middle. The CDR3 is 14 residues long. Germline V gives CDR1 LNHDA, CDR2 SQIVND (reference sequence). The CDR3 DNA reads TGTGCCAGTAGGCAAACAGGGGGGGGAGAGACCCAGTACTTC. Translated: CASRQTGGGETQYF.

This clone has just one count. The CDR3 is CASSFPTGVSQPQHF. In nucleotides, the CDR3 is TGTGCCAGCAGTTTCCCGACAGGGGTAAGTCAGCCCCAGCATTTT. This sequence joins TRBV28 and TRBJ1-5; 8 nucleotides align to TRBD1. V dropped 3 bases and J dropped 6; count of bases not matched to a gene: 7. The CDR3 is 15 amino acids. The germline V gene encodes CDR1 MDHEN and CDR2 SYDVKM.

This clone was observed once. The rearrangement uses TRBV5-1 and TRBJ2-1, with D perhaps TRBD1 (5 bases). Germline V gene data show CDR1 as SGHRS and CDR2 as YFSETQ. This CDR3 is 15 amino acids long. With 4 bases removed from V and 0 bases from J, the gap between germline ends came to 11 bases. This chain's CDR3 is CASSNQGSSYNEQFF. The CDR3 DNA sequence: TGCGCCAGCAGCAACCAGGGAAGCTCCTACAATGAGCAGTTCTTC.

The V gene is TRBV7-9, the J gene TRBJ1-4; no definite D call. The CDR3 is 14 amino acids. The V end was cut by 2 bases, the J end by 3 bases, with 7 bases between. The germline gives CDR1 SEHNR, CDR2 FQNEAQ (reference sequence). This CDR3 reads CASSLHTSNEKLFF. The CDR3 nucleotides read TGTGCCAGCAGCTTACACACGTCTAATGAAAAACTGTTTTTT.

This clone was observed once. The genes are TRBV7-6 and TRBJ1-2; D is ambiguous. The CDR3 totals 15 residues. The V end lost 1 base, the J end lost 5 bases, and 14 bases lay between the germline ends. Per the germline V gene, CDR1 is SGHVS and CDR2 is FNYEAQ. The chain's CDR3 is CASSLEVDGIYGYTF. Written as DNA, the CDR3 is TGTGCCAGCAGCTTAGAGGTAGATGGGATTTATGGCTACACCTTC.

This clone occurred once. The V and J genes are TRBV5-1 and TRBJ2-3, with 9 bases lining up with TRBD1. CDR1 and CDR2 (germline): SGHRS, YFSETQ. There are 16 residues in the CDR3. The trim removed 5 bases at V and 6 bases at J, leaving 13 bases unmatched. The CDR3 protein is CASSTSGTGLWDTQYF. In nucleotides, the CDR3 is TGCGCCAGCAGTACGTCCGGGACAGGGTTATGGGATACGCAGTATTTT.

The chain is built from TRBV15 and TRBJ2-1, with 9 bases matching TRBD2. Germline V gene data show CDR1 as LNHNV and CDR2 as YYDKDF (reference sequence). The length of the CDR3 is 13 residues. Germline trimming cut 1 base from V and 15 bases from J; bases unmatched to any gene: 7. CDR3 sequence: CATSRAGTSFPFF. The CDR3 DNA reads TGTGCCACCAGCAGAGCCGGGACTAGCTTTCCGTTCTTC.

V gene TRBV28 combines with J gene TRBJ1-2, with TRBD1 identical over 11 bases. From germline, CDR1 is MDHEN and CDR2 SYDVKM. Trimming removed 4 bases from V and 7 bases from J; junction bases left unmatched: 11. The CDR3 totals 16 residues. CDR3 coding DNA: TGTGCCAGCAGTTCGGGGCTTGGACAGGGGGCGGGTGGCTACACCTTC. Amino acid sequence: CASSSGLGQGAGGYTF.

The chain links TRBV27 to TRBJ1-5; no firm D call. The CDR3 runs to 13 residues. CDR1 and CDR2 from the germline V gene are MNHEY and SMNVEV (reference sequence). The V gene lost 1 base and the J gene lost 4 bases, with 5 bases spanning the gap. The CDR3 DNA is TGTGCCAGCAGTTTATTAGAGAATCAGCCCCAGCATTTT. This codes for CASSLLENQPQHF.

The chain has TRBV4-2 and TRBJ2-3; 11 bases agree with TRBD2. Germline CDR1 reads LGHNA; CDR2 reads YNFKEQ. The V gene end was trimmed by 5 bases and the J gene end by 4 bases; junction bases not matched to a gene: 8. The CDR3 extends over 16 amino acids. The DNA for the CDR3 is TGTGCCAGCAGCTTCGGGACTAGCGGATCTTCAGATACGCAGTATTTT. Translated, it gives CASSFGTSGSSDTQYF.

This rearrangement joins TRBV27 to TRBJ2-1; the D gene is possibly TRBD2 (6 bases). The CDR3 covers 15 residues. V dropped 4 bases and J dropped 3 bases, with 13 bases sitting between them. CDR1 and CDR2 from the germline V gene are MNHEY and SMNVEV (reference sequence). CDR3 in amino acids: CASSSGLDNYNEQFF. The CDR3 DNA sequence: TGTGCCAGCAGTTCGGGACTTGATAACTACAATGAGCAGTTCTTC.

The chain employs TRBV3-1 (or the pseudogene TRBV3-2) and TRBJ1-4, with 9 bases fitting TRBD1. Germline lookup yields CDR1 LGHDT and CDR2 YNNKEL (reference sequence). After removal of 4 bases from V and 10 bases from J, the junction contained 7 bases not matched to a gene. CDR3 size: 14 residues. The CDR3 region has the DNA TGTGCCAGCAGCCCAACAGGGGGCGTCGGAAAACTGTTTTTT. It translates to CASSPTGGVGKLFF.

A note on this clone: An end of the junction does not agree with germline; a read error may underlie this. The V gene is TRBV29-1, the J gene TRBJ1-1, with 8 bases fitting TRBD1. The CDR3 extends over 12 amino acids. CDR1 SQVTM and CDR2 ANQGSEA come from the germline V gene. The CDR3 DNA is TGCAGCGCTGAAGACAGGGGAACTGAAGCTTTCTTT. Amino acid sequence: CSAEDRGTEAFF. The entire variable domain, with the rest obtained from reference TRBV29-1 and TRBJ1-1, is as follows: SAVISQKPSRDICQRGTSLTIQCQVDSQVTMMFWYRQQPGQSLTLIATANQGSEATYESGFVIDKFPISRPNLTFSTLTVSNMSPEDSSIYLCSAEDRGTEAFFGQGTRLTVV.

The J gene is TRBJ1-1, the V gene TRBV19; TRBD1 aligns across 8 bases. Unmatched junction bases numbered 7, after V lost 4 bases and J lost 0 bases. This CDR3 is 16 amino acids long. The germline V gene has CDR1 LNHDA and CDR2 SQIVND (reference sequence). The CDR3 here is CASSTPPDRVNTEAFF. The CDR3, as DNA: TGTGCCAGTAGTACGCCCCCGGACAGGGTGAACACTGAAGCTTTCTTT.